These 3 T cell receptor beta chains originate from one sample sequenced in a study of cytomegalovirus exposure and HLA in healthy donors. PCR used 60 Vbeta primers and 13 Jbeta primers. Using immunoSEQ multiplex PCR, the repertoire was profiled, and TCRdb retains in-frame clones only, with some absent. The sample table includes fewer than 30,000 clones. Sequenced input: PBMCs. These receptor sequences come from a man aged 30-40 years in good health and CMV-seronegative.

The CDR3 bases are TGTGCCAGCTCACCAAGGGACAGGGAACGGAACACTGAAGCTTTCTTT. This translates into CASSPRDRERNTEAFF. The rearrangement joins TRBV18 to TRBJ1-1; 9 nucleotides line up with TRBD1. Per the germline V gene, CDR1 is KGHSH and CDR2 is LQKENI. The CDR3 has 16 amino acids. V trimming: 2 bases; J trimming: 1 base; junction bases outside the gene matches: 5.

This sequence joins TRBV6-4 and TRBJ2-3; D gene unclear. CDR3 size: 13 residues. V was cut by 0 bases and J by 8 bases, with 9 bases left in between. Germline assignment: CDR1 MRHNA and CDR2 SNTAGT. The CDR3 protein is CASSDSAHATQYF. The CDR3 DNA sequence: TGTGCCAGCAGTGACTCGGCACATGCTACGCAGTATTTT.

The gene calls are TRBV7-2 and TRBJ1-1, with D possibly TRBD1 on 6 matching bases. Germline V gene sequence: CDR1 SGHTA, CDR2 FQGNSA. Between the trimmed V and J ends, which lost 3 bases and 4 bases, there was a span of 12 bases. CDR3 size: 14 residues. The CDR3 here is CASSLNQGTTEAFF. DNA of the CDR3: TGTGCCAGCAGCTTGAACCAGGGGACCACTGAAGCTTTCTTT.